This TCR beta chain was identified in a study of tumor-infiltrating lymphocytes in localized non-small cell lung cancer. Study-wide findings and caveats: Tumor T-cell fraction from TCR sequencing was not associated with recurrence-free survival (p = 0.61). Higher tumor T cell infiltration than in uninvolved lung was supported by TCRbeta sequencing.

This clone showed up just a few times. Its antigen is currently unknown. Here immunoSEQ multiplex PCR was the method, and the copy in TCRdb shows in-frame clones only, minus some. Of about 6,300 clones in the sample, around 76% are singletons; the top ten hold approximately 5.5%. The CDR3 has 15 amino acids. V was pared by 8 bases and J by 0 bases, with 11 bases between. The germline CDR1 and CDR2 sequences are MDHEN and SYDVKM. The receptor was derived from a human donor with non-small cell lung cancer. V gene TRBV28 combines with J gene TRBJ2-6; D is perhaps TRBD1 (5 bases). Input material: lung tumor tissue. The CDR3 bases are TGTGCCAGCGGGGCCTTTAGCTCTGGGGCCAACGTCCTGACTTTC. This codes for CASGAFSSGANVLTF. The whole variable domain, filled in from reference TRBV28 and TRBJ2-6, reads DVKVTQSSRYLVKRTGEKVFLECVQDMDHENMFWYRQDPGLGLRLIYFSYDVKMKEKGDIPEGYSVSREKKERFSLILESASTNQTSMYLCASGAFSSGANVLTFGAGSRLTVL.